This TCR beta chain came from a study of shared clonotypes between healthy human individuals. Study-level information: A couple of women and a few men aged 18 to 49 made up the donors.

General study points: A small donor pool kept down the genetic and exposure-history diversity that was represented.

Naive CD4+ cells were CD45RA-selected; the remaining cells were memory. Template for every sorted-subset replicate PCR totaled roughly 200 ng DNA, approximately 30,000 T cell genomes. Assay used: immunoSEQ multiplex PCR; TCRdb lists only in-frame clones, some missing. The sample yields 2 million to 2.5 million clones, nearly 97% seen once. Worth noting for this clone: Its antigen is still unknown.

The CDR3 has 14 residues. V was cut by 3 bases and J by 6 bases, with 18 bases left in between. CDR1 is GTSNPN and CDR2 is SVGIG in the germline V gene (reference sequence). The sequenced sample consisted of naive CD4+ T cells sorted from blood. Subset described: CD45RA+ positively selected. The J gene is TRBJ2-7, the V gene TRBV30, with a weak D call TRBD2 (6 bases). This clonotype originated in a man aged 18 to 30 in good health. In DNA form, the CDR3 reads TGTGCCTGGAGCCCAAATCGGGGGTCCACCGAGCAGTACTTC. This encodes CAWSPNRGSTEQYF.